A selection of T cell receptor beta chains follows, all from one sample in a study of technical replicates of blood from a handful of donors. The assay was immunoSEQ multiplex PCR, and TCRdb's table has in-frame clones only and misses some. The sample includes tens of thousands of clones, 85% to 95% of them seen just once. The sequenced sample was T cells isolated from PBMCs. The receptor source for this set is a human donor in good health. Both conserved end residues are part of each CDR3.

CASSGWTSRAYEQYF TRBJ2-7 TRBV6-1
CASSQARLAGAYEQYF TRBJ2-7 TRBV4-1
CASSSSGQGAGETQYF TRBJ2-5 TRBV7-9
CASSHTANRGRGTYEQYF TRBJ2-7 TRBV19
CAISETITEAFF TRBJ1-1 TRBV10-3
CASSVGGLSREQYF TRBJ2-7 TRBV9
CASSATSDSRREQYF TRBJ2-7 TRBV5-6
CASSPGTSGDTQYF TRBJ2-3 TRBV5-1
CASSERGQGANEQFF TRBJ2-1 TRBV25-1
CASSHPRGQGAYEQYF TRBJ2-7 TRBV7-9
CASRLALANTGELFF TRBJ2-2 TRBV7-9